This TCR beta chain was identified during a study of early T cells in non-severe SARS-CoV-2 infection (dated by TCRdb to the early 2020s). With regard to the full study: TCR sequencing used bulk RNA from unsorted whole blood, so alpha and beta chains could not be paired. General conclusions and limits of the study: VDJdb matching was skewed toward anti-spike CD8 responses, so virus-specific expansions were likely underestimated and private and CD4 specificities were missed.

The CDR3, cysteine through phenylalanine, is 15 amino acids long. Left in the record is the CDR3 DNA by itself, 45 bases read in frame from the first base. The germline V gene (reference sequence) gives CDR1 as SEHNR and CDR2 as FQNEAQ. V loses 5 bases, J loses 4 bases, and the germline ends lie 15 bases apart. Receptor amplification or capture employed 5' RACE. The instrument given in TCRdb is NextSeq 500. Unique molecular identifiers were attached to individual cDNA molecules in the TCR library protocol so that sequencing error and PCR bias could be corrected. Sequencing covered both TCR alpha and beta chains, and within each sample the abundances of alpha and beta sequences were tightly co-correlated. From the authors' description of their analysis: Decombinator V4 was used to annotate the V gene, J gene and CDR3 of the TCR sequences. TCRs were defined as expanded if a significant change between any two time points was detected under a Poisson model with p below 0.0001. TCR abundances were normalised to the total number of TCRs sequenced in each sample and reported as counts per million. TRAV1-2 paired with TRAJ12, TRAJ20 or TRAJ33 defined MAIT TCRs, while TRAV10 paired with TRAJ18 defined iNKT TCRs. A search of VDJdb, accessed on 1 November 2021, was run for TCRs annotated to CMV, EBV and SARS-CoV-2, with TCRs annotated for multiple antigens excluded. TCRdb itself trimmed the public reads at Q25 with fastp, ran MiXCR and retained productive beta chains. When rows share a CDR3 protein, they turn into one entry using the most common DNA and genes. These V and J calls derive from TCRdb rather than the authors' analysis. The sample includes some 120,000 distinct CDR3 sequences, with about 16% observed a single time. The ten largest clones take up roughly a fifth of the sample.

A case-control design nested within a healthcare worker cohort in London, UK, was used, with weekly nasopharyngeal swab PCR tests and blood sampling performed. Healthcare workers were recruited between 23 and 31 March 2020, during the week of the UK lockdown, and were followed weekly for up to roughly 15 weeks. Turning to this clonotype: Its antigen specificity is not known. The sample holds no much larger clone one base away, and base qualities are not on file.

This receptor was obtained from an adult who was a healthcare worker with PCR-confirmed SARS-CoV-2 infection or an uninfected control (not recorded which). The chain employs TRBV7-9 and TRBJ2-1; the D gene is perhaps TRBD1 or TRBD2, each of them matching over 6 bases. Sample: whole blood. The nucleotides read TGTGCCAGCAGCCCCAATAGGGGGGAATACAATGAGCAGTTCTTC. Translated, it reads CASSPNRGEYNEQFF.